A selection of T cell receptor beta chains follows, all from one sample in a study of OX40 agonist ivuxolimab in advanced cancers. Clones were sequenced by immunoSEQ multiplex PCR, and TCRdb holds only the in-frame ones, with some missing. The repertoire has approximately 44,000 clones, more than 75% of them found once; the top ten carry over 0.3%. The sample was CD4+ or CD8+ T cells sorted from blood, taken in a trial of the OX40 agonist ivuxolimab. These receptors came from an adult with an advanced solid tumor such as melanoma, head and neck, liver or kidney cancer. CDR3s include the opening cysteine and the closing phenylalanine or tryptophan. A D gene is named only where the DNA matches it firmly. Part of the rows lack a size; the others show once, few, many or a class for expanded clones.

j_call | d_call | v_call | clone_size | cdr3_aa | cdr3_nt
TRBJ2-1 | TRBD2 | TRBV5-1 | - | CASSLEASGAYNEQFF | TGCGCCAGCAGCTTGGAGGCTAGCGGGGCTTACAATGAGCAGTTCTTC
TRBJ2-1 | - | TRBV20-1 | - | CSAREPGLQFF | TGCAGTGCTAGGGAGCCAGGTTTACAGTTCTTC
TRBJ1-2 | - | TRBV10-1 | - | CASSKPSGEDYGYTF | TGCGCCAGCAGTAAACCTTCAGGGGAGGACTATGGCTACACCTTC
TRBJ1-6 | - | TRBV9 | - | CASSRGNYNSPLHF | TGTGCCAGCAGTCGGGGAAACTATAATTCACCCCTCCACTTT
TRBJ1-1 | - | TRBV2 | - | CASRNRVSTEAFF | TGTGCCAGCAGAAACAGGGTTTCCACTGAAGCTTTCTTT
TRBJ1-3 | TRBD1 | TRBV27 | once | CASRPTYGGGQGNTIYF | TGTGCCAGCCGGCCGACCTATGGGGGAGGACAGGGCAACACCATATATTTT
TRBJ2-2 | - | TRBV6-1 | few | CASSPRRSNSGELFF | TGTGCCAGCAGCCCTAGACGGTCAAATAGTGGGGAGCTGTTTTTT
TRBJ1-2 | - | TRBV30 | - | CAWSSQGFDGYTF | TGTGCCTGGAGTAGTCAGGGTTTCGATGGCTACACCTTC
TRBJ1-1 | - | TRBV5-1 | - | CARSLRGGMNTEAFF | TGCGCCCGCAGCTTGAGGGGGGGCATGAACACTGAAGCTTTCTTT
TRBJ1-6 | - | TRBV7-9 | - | CASSFVSNSPLHF | TGTGCCAGCAGCTTTGTCAGTAATTCACCCCTCCACTTT
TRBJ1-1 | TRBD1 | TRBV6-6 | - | CASSQKTGGFTEAFF | TGTGCCAGCAGTCAGAAGACAGGGGGCTTTACTGAAGCTTTCTTT
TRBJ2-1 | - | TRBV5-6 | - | CASSLQASSDNEQFF | TGTGCCAGCAGCTTGCAAGCGTCGTCGGACAATGAGCAGTTCTTC
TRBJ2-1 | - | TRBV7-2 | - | CASSPPRGDEQFF | TGTGCCAGCAGTCCTCCTAGGGGTGATGAGCAGTTCTTC
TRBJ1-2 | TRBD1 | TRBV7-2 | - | CASSPHATGGYGYTF | TGTGCCAGCAGCCCTCACGCGACAGGGGGCTATGGCTACACCTTC
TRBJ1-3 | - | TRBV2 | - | CASGPRSGNTIYF | TGTGCCAGCGGGCCCCGCTCTGGAAACACCATATATTTT
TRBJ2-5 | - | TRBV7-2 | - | CASSGSRQGETQYF | TGTGCCAGCAGCGGGAGCAGGCAAGGGGAGACCCAGTACTTC
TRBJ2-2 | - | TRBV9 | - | CASSASRTGELFF | TGTGCCAGCAGCGCCTCGCGCACCGGGGAGCTGTTTTTT
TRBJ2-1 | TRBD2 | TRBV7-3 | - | CASSLSAGGQNEQFF | TGTGCCAGCAGCCTTAGCGCGGGGGGGCAAAATGAGCAGTTCTTC
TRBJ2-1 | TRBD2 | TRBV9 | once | CASSREGLAGVPEQFF | TGTGCCAGCAGCCGGGAGGGGCTAGCGGGAGTGCCTGAGCAGTTCTTC
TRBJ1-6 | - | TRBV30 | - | CAWSSLLEGSSSYNSPLHF | TGTGCCTGGAGTTCCCTCCTAGAGGGTTCCAGCTCCTATAATTCACCCCTCCACTTT
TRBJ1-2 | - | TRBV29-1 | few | CSVRQSQSYGYTF | TGCAGCGTCAGACAGTCCCAAAGCTATGGCTACACCTTC
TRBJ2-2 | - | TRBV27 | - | CASRSQGRVSGELFF | TGTGCCAGCAGGAGTCAGGGGAGGGTGTCCGGGGAGCTGTTTTTT
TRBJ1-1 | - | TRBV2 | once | CASSTTGKNAEAFF | TGTGCCAGCTCCACCACAGGGAAAAACGCTGAAGCTTTCTTT
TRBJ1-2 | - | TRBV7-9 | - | CASSLVDAGLGSRGYTF | TGTGCCAGCAGCTTAGTTGATGCTGGTCTTGGTTCTCGAGGCTACACCTTC
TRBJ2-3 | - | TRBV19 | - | CASKGRGLIGGTDTQYF | TGTGCCAGTAAAGGAAGGGGGTTAATTGGAGGCACAGATACGCAGTATTTT
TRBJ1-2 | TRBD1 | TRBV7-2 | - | CASSLGQGYGYTF | TGTGCCAGCAGCTTGGGACAGGGGTATGGCTACACCTTC
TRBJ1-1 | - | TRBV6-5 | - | CASSSTGTEAFF | TGTGCCAGCAGTTCGACAGGTACCGAAGCTTTCTTT
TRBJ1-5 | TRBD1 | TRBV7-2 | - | CASSFGTGGWRPQHF | TGTGCCAGCAGCTTTGGGACAGGGGGATGGAGGCCCCAGCATTTT
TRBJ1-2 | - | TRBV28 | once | CASSPPGNPANYGYTF | TGTGCCAGCAGTCCTCCAGGGAACCCAGCTAACTATGGCTACACCTTC
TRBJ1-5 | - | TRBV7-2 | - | CASSLGSGGGQPQHF | TGTGCCAGCAGCTTAGGTTCGGGGGGCGGTCAGCCCCAGCATTTT
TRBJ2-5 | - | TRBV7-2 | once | CASSSGRETQYF | TGTGCCAGCAGCTCCGGCCGCGAGACCCAGTACTTC
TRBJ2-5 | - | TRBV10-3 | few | CAITEGGTEKETQYF | TGTGCCATCACCGAGGGGGGGACAGAAAAAGAGACCCAGTACTTC
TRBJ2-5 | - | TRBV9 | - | CASSVGIADIQETQYF | TGTGCCAGCAGCGTAGGTATAGCGGATATCCAAGAGACCCAGTACTTC
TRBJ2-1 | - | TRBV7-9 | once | CASSTRGSSYNEQFF | TGTGCCAGCAGTACACGGGGGAGCTCCTACAATGAGCAGTTCTTC
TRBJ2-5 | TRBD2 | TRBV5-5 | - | CASSPQTSGRETQYF | TGTGCCAGCAGCCCTCAGACTAGCGGGAGAGAGACCCAGTACTTC
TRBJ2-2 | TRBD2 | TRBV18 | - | CASSLRTLAGGPTGELFF | TGTGCCAGCTCACTCCGTACTCTAGCGGGGGGACCCACCGGGGAGCTGTTTTTT
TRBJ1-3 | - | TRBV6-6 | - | CASSFGQISGNTIYF | TGTGCCAGCAGTTTTGGACAGATCTCTGGAAACACCATATATTTT
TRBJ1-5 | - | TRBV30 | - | CAWSDTALLNQPQHF | TGTGCCTGGTCGGACACCGCTCTACTAAATCAGCCCCAGCATTTT
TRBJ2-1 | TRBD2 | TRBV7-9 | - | CASSSPIAGGFSSYNEQFF | TGTGCCAGCAGCTCCCCCATAGCGGGAGGGTTCAGCTCCTACAATGAGCAGTTCTTC
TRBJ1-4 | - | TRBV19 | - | CASAGTITNEKLFF | TGTGCCAGTGCCGGGACGATCACTAATGAAAAACTGTTTTTT
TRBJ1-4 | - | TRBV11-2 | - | CASSLERGTNEKLFF | TGTGCCAGCAGCTTAGAGAGGGGCACTAATGAAAAACTGTTTTTT
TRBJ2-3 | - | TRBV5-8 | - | CASSLVSSGLSTDTQYF | TGTGCCAGCAGCTTGGTATCCAGCGGGCTGAGCACAGATACGCAGTATTTT
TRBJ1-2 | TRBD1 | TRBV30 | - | CAWSRGLGYGYTF | TGTGCCTGGTCCAGGGGGTTGGGGTATGGCTACACCTTC
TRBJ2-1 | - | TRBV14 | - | CASSLLASSYNEQFF | TGTGCCAGCAGCCTACTAGCCAGCTCCTACAATGAGCAGTTCTTC
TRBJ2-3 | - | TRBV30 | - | CAWGALDTQYF | TGTGCCTGGGGGGCGTTAGATACGCAGTATTTT
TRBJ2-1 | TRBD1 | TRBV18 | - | CASSPGTGQRNEQFF | TGTGCCAGCTCACCAGGGACAGGGCAAAGGAATGAGCAGTTCTTC
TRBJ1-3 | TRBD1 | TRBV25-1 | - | CASSEWSAGGNTIYF | TGTGCCAGCAGTGAATGGTCGGCAGGGGGTAACACCATATATTTT
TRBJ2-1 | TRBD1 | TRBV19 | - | CASSTWDRGSYNEQFF | TGTGCCAGTAGTACCTGGGACAGGGGTTCCTACAATGAGCAGTTCTTC
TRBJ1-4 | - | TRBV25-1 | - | CASSERGATNEKLFF | TGTGCCAGCAGTGAAAGGGGGGCAACTAATGAAAAACTGTTTTTT
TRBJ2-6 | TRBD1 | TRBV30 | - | CAWSRNRGALFGANVLTF | TGTGCCTGGAGTAGGAACAGGGGGGCCCTCTTTGGGGCCAACGTCCTGACTTTC
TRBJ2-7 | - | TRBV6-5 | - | CASSYSGHEQYF | TGTGCCAGCAGTTACTCTGGCCACGAGCAGTACTTC
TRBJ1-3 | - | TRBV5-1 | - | CASSLVEGNPSGNTIYF | TGCGCCAGCAGCTTGGTCGAGGGTAACCCCTCTGGAAACACCATATATTTT
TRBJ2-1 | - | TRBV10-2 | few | CASSEGARGLYNEQFF | TGCGCCAGCAGTGAGGGGGCCAGGGGACTATACAATGAGCAGTTCTTC